Listed below are T cell receptor beta chains from one sample, sequenced in a study of shared clonotypes between healthy human individuals. Profiling relied on immunoSEQ multiplex PCR, and the TCRdb table lists in-frame clones only, not all of them. Among fewer than 1.6 million clones listed, approximately 98.5% were seen once. The material sequenced was naive CD4+ T cells sorted from blood. Source of these receptors: a man aged 30-40 years in good health. Each CDR3 is given with its conserved first and last residue. The order of the fields is J gene, D gene, clone size, V gene, CDR3 DNA, CDR3 protein. The D gene is left open where the match is weak. The size entry is marked missing in some rows and otherwise reads once, few, many or a size class.

>TRBJ2-2|NA|NA|TRBV5-1
TGCGCCGTGAGGAGGGGTGAAACCGGGGAGCTGTTTTTT
CAVRRGETGELFF
>TRBJ1-5|TRBD1|once|TRBV28
TGTGCCAGCAACGTCCCGGGACAGGGTTATCAGCCCCAGCATTTT
CASNVPGQGYQPQHF
>TRBJ1-5|NA|NA|TRBV9
TGTGCCAGCAGCGTAGACCCCTATAGCAATCAGCCCCAGCATTTT
CASSVDPYSNQPQHF
>TRBJ2-7|TRBD1|NA|TRBV19
TGTGCCAGTAGTAAAAACAGGGGCGACGAGCAGTACTTC
CASSKNRGDEQYF
>TRBJ2-7|TRBD1|NA|TRBV28
TGTGCCAGCAGCTTCCCGCCCAGGGGGCTAAACGAGCAGTACTTC
CASSFPPRGLNEQYF
>TRBJ2-1|NA|NA|TRBV9
TGTGCCAGCAGCGTAGAGGGGATGCGGAGCCCAGGAAATGAGCAGTTCTTC
CASSVEGMRSPGNEQFF
>TRBJ2-5|NA|NA|TRBV9
TGTGCCAGCAGCGTACAGGAAAGGGGGGACCAAGAGACCCAGTACTTC
CASSVQERGDQETQYF
>TRBJ2-5|NA|NA|TRBV4-2
TGTGCCAGCAGCCAAGAACCTCAGGGGAGAGTCCAAGAGACCCAGTACTTC
CASSQEPQGRVQETQYF
>TRBJ1-1|NA|NA|TRBV28
TGTGCCACCAATGAGAACACTGAAGCTTTCTTT
CATNENTEAFF
>TRBJ2-4|NA|NA|TRBV19
TGTGCCAGTAGTTCCCTGGCTGCGGGGAACATTCAGTACTTC
CASSSLAAGNIQYF
>TRBJ1-4|TRBD1|NA|TRBV18
TGTGCCAGCTCCCCAGGGGGCACAACTAATGAAAAACTGTTTTTT
CASSPGGTTNEKLFF
>TRBJ2-2|TRBD2|NA|TRBV11-2
TGTGCCAGCAGCCTACGGACTAGCGGCCAATTCACCGGGGAGCTGTTTTTT
CASSLRTSGQFTGELFF
>TRBJ2-2|TRBD1|NA|TRBV29-1
TGCAGCGTAGGGACAGGGGGGACCGGGGAGCTGTTTTTT
CSVGTGGTGELFF
>TRBJ2-7|TRBD1|NA|TRBV7-9
TGTGTCAGCAGCGGGTCGGGACAGGGCTTCTACGAGCAGTACTTC
CVSSGSGQGFYEQYF
>TRBJ2-5|TRBD1|NA|TRBV7-2
TGTGCCAGCAGCCCCCGGACAGGGAGAATAGAGACCCAGTACTTC
CASSPRTGRIETQYF
>TRBJ1-3|NA|NA|TRBV28
TGTGCCAGCAGCGAAGCCCGGGGAAACACCATATATTTT
CASSEARGNTIYF